The subject of this entry is one T cell receptor (beta chain). The data were obtained in a study of shared clonotypes between healthy human individuals. TCRdb's copy holds only in-frame clones and misses some; the assay was immunoSEQ multiplex PCR. The table lists about 1,500,000 clones, over 95% of them singletons. The sample taken for sequencing was naive CD4+ T cells sorted from blood. Documented subset: CD45RA+ positively selected. This TCR derives from a man in his thirties or forties in good health.

CDR3 sequence: CSVVLLAGYNEQFF. DNA for the CDR3: TGCAGCGTGGTGCTACTAGCGGGCTACAATGAGCAGTTCTTC. V is TRBV29-1 and J is TRBJ2-1, with TRBD2 matching 9 bases. V lost 6 bases, J lost 3 bases, and 6 bases stayed unmatched. CDR3 size: 14 residues. Germline CDR1 SQVTM, CDR2 ANQGSEA.